Listed below are T cell receptor beta chains from one sample, sequenced in a study of cytomegalovirus exposure and HLA in healthy donors. Assay: immunoSEQ multiplex PCR; the TCRdb copy retains only in-frame clones and omits some. The sample has 210,000 or so clones; around 80% are singletons. Sequencing was performed on PBMCs. The receptors come from a boy between 10 and 17 years old in good health and CMV-seronegative. Each CDR3 is given with its conserved first and last residue. Fields, in order: J gene, D gene, V gene, clone size, CDR3 protein, CDR3 DNA. A D gene is named only where the DNA matches it firmly. Some rows have no size entry. The others give once, few or many, or a class for an expanded clone.

J gene: TRBJ2-7
D gene: TRBD1
V gene: TRBV19
clone size: once
CDR3 protein: CASSASLALQGALLSYEQYF
CDR3 DNA: TGTGCCAGTAGTGCCTCATTAGCCCTTCAGGGGGCGTTGTTATCCTACGAGCAGTACTTC

J gene: TRBJ2-3
D gene: TRBD2
V gene: TRBV9
clone size: .
CDR3 protein: CASSVAEGTSGWADTQYF
CDR3 DNA: TGTGCCAGCAGCGTGGCCGAAGGGACTAGCGGGTGGGCAGATACGCAGTATTTT

J gene: TRBJ1-1
D gene: TRBD1
V gene: TRBV4-2
clone size: few
CDR3 protein: CASSQDWAGGTEAFF
CDR3 DNA: TGTGCCAGCAGCCAAGATTGGGCAGGGGGCACTGAAGCTTTCTTT

J gene: TRBJ2-2
D gene: .
V gene: TRBV6-5
clone size: few
CDR3 protein: CASRRNPGSGELFF
CDR3 DNA: TGTGCCAGCAGACGAAACCCCGGGTCCGGGGAGCTGTTTTTT

J gene: TRBJ2-7
D gene: .
V gene: TRBV4-1
clone size: .
CDR3 protein: CASSQDRRGHPAYEQYF
CDR3 DNA: TGCGCCAGCAGCCAAGATAGAAGGGGACACCCTGCCTACGAGCAGTACTTC

J gene: TRBJ1-1
D gene: .
V gene: TRBV11-3
clone size: .
CDR3 protein: CASSFGEDTEAFF
CDR3 DNA: TGTGCCAGCAGCTTCGGAGAGGACACTGAAGCTTTCTTT

J gene: TRBJ2-7
D gene: .
V gene: TRBV12-5
clone size: .
CDR3 protein: CASGPRTGSYEQYF
CDR3 DNA: TGTGCTAGTGGACCCAGGACTGGCTCCTACGAGCAGTACTTC

J gene: TRBJ2-1
D gene: .
V gene: TRBV5-6
clone size: .
CDR3 protein: CASSPFASALANEQFF
CDR3 DNA: TGTGCCAGCAGCCCTTTTGCTAGTGCCCTCGCCAATGAGCAGTTCTTC

J gene: TRBJ2-1
D gene: .
V gene: TRBV6-5
clone size: .
CDR3 protein: CASSKLDREQFF
CDR3 DNA: TGTGCCAGCAGTAAATTAGACAGGGAGCAGTTCTTC

J gene: TRBJ1-3
D gene: .
V gene: TRBV27
clone size: .
CDR3 protein: CASSPRQVSGNTIYF
CDR3 DNA: TGTGCCAGCAGTCCTCGACAGGTCTCTGGAAACACCATATATTTT

J gene: TRBJ1-3
D gene: TRBD1
V gene: TRBV7-9
clone size: .
CDR3 protein: CASSFGQGPGNTIYF
CDR3 DNA: TGTGCCAGCAGCTTCGGACAGGGGCCCGGAAACACCATATATTTT

J gene: TRBJ2-7
D gene: TRBD1
V gene: TRBV2
clone size: .
CDR3 protein: CASSVGQIQTYEQYF
CDR3 DNA: TGTGCCAGCAGTGTGGGACAGATTCAGACCTACGAGCAGTACTTC

J gene: TRBJ2-3
D gene: .
V gene: TRBV30
clone size: .
CDR3 protein: CAWSVSRVGRTDTQYF
CDR3 DNA: TGTGCCTGGAGTGTATCCAGGGTAGGTAGGACAGATACGCAGTATTTT

J gene: TRBJ1-1
D gene: .
V gene: TRBV7-3
clone size: .
CDR3 protein: CASSLSENTEAFF
CDR3 DNA: TGTGCCAGCAGCTTGTCAGAGAACACTGAAGCTTTCTTT

J gene: TRBJ2-7
D gene: .
V gene: TRBV11-2
clone size: .
CDR3 protein: CASSLVTGLVSRYEQYF
CDR3 DNA: TGTGCCAGCAGCTTAGTTACCGGTTTAGTATCCCGCTACGAGCAGTACTTC

J gene: TRBJ2-3
D gene: .
V gene: TRBV29-1
clone size: .
CDR3 protein: CSTSGDAETDTQYF
CDR3 DNA: TGCAGCACATCGGGGGACGCCGAGACAGATACGCAGTATTTT

J gene: TRBJ2-7
D gene: .
V gene: TRBV6-5
clone size: .
CDR3 protein: CASRKWSGKDEQYF
CDR3 DNA: TGTGCCAGCAGAAAGTGGTCAGGGAAGGACGAGCAGTACTTC

J gene: TRBJ2-2
D gene: TRBD2
V gene: TRBV5-4
clone size: .
CDR3 protein: CASSSLAGVAGELFF
CDR3 DNA: TGTGCCAGCAGCTCGCTAGCGGGAGTGGCCGGGGAGCTGTTTTTT

J gene: TRBJ2-1
D gene: .
V gene: TRBV7-9
clone size: .
CDR3 protein: CASSGPSDEQFF
CDR3 DNA: TGTGCCAGCAGCGGGCCTTCGGATGAGCAGTTCTTC

J gene: TRBJ1-6
D gene: .
V gene: TRBV13
clone size: .
CDR3 protein: CASSLLDGGRNSLLHF
CDR3 DNA: TGTGCCAGCAGCTTACTAGACGGGGGGCGCAATTCACTCCTCCACTTT

J gene: TRBJ1-2
D gene: .
V gene: TRBV5-6
clone size: .
CDR3 protein: CASSLGQPGYGYTF
CDR3 DNA: TGTGCCAGCAGCTTGGGACAGCCAGGCTATGGCTACACCTTC

J gene: TRBJ2-5
D gene: .
V gene: TRBV5-1
clone size: few
CDR3 protein: CASSLAGIANF
CDR3 DNA: TGCGCCAGCAGCTTGGCCGGTATAGCGAACTTC

J gene: TRBJ2-2
D gene: .
V gene: TRBV2
clone size: .
CDR3 protein: CASSPPSPGELFF
CDR3 DNA: TGTGCCAGCAGCCCCCCGAGTCCCGGGGAGCTGTTTTTT

J gene: TRBJ1-5
D gene: .
V gene: TRBV27
clone size: .
CDR3 protein: CASGPSGGNQPQHF
CDR3 DNA: TGTGCCAGCGGACCCTCAGGGGGCAATCAGCCCCAGCATTTT

J gene: TRBJ1-2
D gene: TRBD1
V gene: TRBV30
clone size: .
CDR3 protein: CAWSQIRGQGYGYTF
CDR3 DNA: TGTGCCTGGAGCCAAATCAGGGGGCAGGGCTATGGCTACACCTTC

J gene: TRBJ2-3
D gene: TRBD1
V gene: TRBV5-1
clone size: .
CDR3 protein: CASSSVPGQGRQYF
CDR3 DNA: TGCGCCAGCAGCTCCGTCCCGGGACAGGGCCGGCAGTATTTT

J gene: TRBJ2-2
D gene: .
V gene: TRBV4-1
clone size: .
CDR3 protein: CASSQVFLSSRYFMNTGELFF
CDR3 DNA: TGCGCCAGCAGCCAAGTATTTTTAAGCTCTAGATATTTTATGAACACCGGGGAGCTGTTTTTT

J gene: TRBJ1-1
D gene: TRBD1
V gene: TRBV9
clone size: once
CDR3 protein: CASSVGQGRAFF
CDR3 DNA: TGTGCCAGCAGCGTAGGACAGGGTCGGGCTTTCTTT

J gene: TRBJ1-1
D gene: .
V gene: TRBV30
clone size: once
CDR3 protein: CAWTQVGSQEAFF
CDR3 DNA: TGTGCCTGGACTCAGGTAGGGAGCCAGGAAGCTTTCTTT

J gene: TRBJ2-2
D gene: .
V gene: TRBV2
clone size: .
CDR3 protein: CASREFREPNTGELFF
CDR3 DNA: TGTGCCAGCAGGGAGTTCCGGGAACCCAACACCGGGGAGCTGTTTTTT

J gene: TRBJ2-7
D gene: TRBD1
V gene: TRBV30
clone size: .
CDR3 protein: CAWSLLGQGYEQYF
CDR3 DNA: TGTGCCTGGAGCTTGTTGGGACAGGGGTACGAGCAGTACTTC

J gene: TRBJ2-7
D gene: .
V gene: TRBV2
clone size: .
CDR3 protein: CASRDDRNLSYEQYF
CDR3 DNA: TGTGCCAGCAGGGACGACAGGAACCTATCCTACGAGCAGTACTTC

J gene: TRBJ2-7
D gene: TRBD2
V gene: TRBV27
clone size: .
CDR3 protein: CASSPYLAGDYEQYF
CDR3 DNA: TGTGCCAGCAGTCCTTACCTAGCGGGAGACTACGAGCAGTACTTC

J gene: TRBJ1-3
D gene: .
V gene: TRBV29-1
clone size: .
CDR3 protein: CSAVGGYGNTIYF
CDR3 DNA: TGCAGCGCCGTCGGGGGGTACGGAAACACCATATATTTT

J gene: TRBJ2-5
D gene: TRBD1
V gene: TRBV7-9
clone size: .
CDR3 protein: CASSPTGTEEETQYF
CDR3 DNA: TGTGCCAGCAGCCCGACCGGGACAGAAGAAGAGACCCAGTACTTC

J gene: TRBJ2-3
D gene: TRBD2
V gene: TRBV5-1
clone size: few
CDR3 protein: CASSQGLAGGITDTQYF
CDR3 DNA: TGCGCCAGCAGCCAAGGACTAGCGGGAGGCATCACAGATACGCAGTATTTT

J gene: TRBJ2-7
D gene: TRBD1
V gene: TRBV19
clone size: .
CDR3 protein: CASSPQTGFHEQYF
CDR3 DNA: TGTGCCAGTAGTCCCCAGACAGGGTTCCACGAGCAGTACTTC

J gene: TRBJ1-3
D gene: .
V gene: TRBV18
clone size: .
CDR3 protein: CASSPSKGGSGNTIYF
CDR3 DNA: TGTGCCAGCTCACCAAGTAAGGGAGGCTCTGGAAACACCATATATTTT

J gene: TRBJ2-7
D gene: .
V gene: TRBV6-5
clone size: .
CDR3 protein: CAGTTRGGEQYF
CDR3 DNA: TGTGCCGGCACAACGAGGGGGGGCGAGCAGTACTTC

J gene: TRBJ1-1
D gene: .
V gene: TRBV30
clone size: .
CDR3 protein: CAWSVVPGEAFF
CDR3 DNA: TGTGCCTGGAGTGTAGTCCCCGGTGAAGCTTTCTTT

J gene: TRBJ2-1
D gene: TRBD1
V gene: TRBV7-3
clone size: .
CDR3 protein: CASSIQGQYPKNEQFF
CDR3 DNA: TGTGCCAGCAGCATCCAGGGACAGTACCCTAAAAATGAGCAGTTCTTC

J gene: TRBJ1-5
D gene: .
V gene: TRBV11-2
clone size: few
CDR3 protein: CASSLEATSNQPQHF
CDR3 DNA: TGTGCCAGCAGCTTAGAGGCCACCAGCAATCAGCCCCAGCATTTT

J gene: TRBJ2-5
D gene: TRBD1
V gene: TRBV2
clone size: .
CDR3 protein: CASSGDRGLRETQYF
CDR3 DNA: TGTGCCAGCAGTGGGGACAGGGGGCTTCGGGAGACCCAGTACTTC

J gene: TRBJ1-6
D gene: .
V gene: TRBV19
clone size: .
CDR3 protein: CASSIQGNNSPLHF
CDR3 DNA: TGTGCCAGTAGTATACAGGGGAATAATTCACCCCTCCACTTT

J gene: TRBJ2-7
D gene: TRBD2
V gene: TRBV10-1
clone size: .
CDR3 protein: CASSESGGSRPYEQYF
CDR3 DNA: TGCGCCAGCAGTGAGTCGGGGGGGTCCCGCCCCTACGAGCAGTACTTC

J gene: TRBJ2-1
D gene: TRBD2
V gene: TRBV27
clone size: .
CDR3 protein: CASSLKRAGAEQFF
CDR3 DNA: TGTGCCAGCAGTTTAAAGAGGGCGGGAGCTGAGCAGTTCTTC

J gene: TRBJ1-1
D gene: TRBD1
V gene: TRBV7-9
clone size: .
CDR3 protein: CASSSVGQVNEAFF
CDR3 DNA: TGTGCCAGCAGCTCCGTTGGACAGGTCAATGAAGCTTTCTTT

J gene: TRBJ2-7
D gene: .
V gene: TRBV7-9
clone size: .
CDR3 protein: CASSLPGNEQYF
CDR3 DNA: TGTGCCAGCAGCTTACCGGGGAACGAGCAGTACTTC

J gene: TRBJ2-4
D gene: .
V gene: TRBV15
clone size: once
CDR3 protein: CATSRARATENIQYF
CDR3 DNA: TGTGCCACCAGCCGAGCGAGGGCCACGGAAAACATTCAGTACTTC